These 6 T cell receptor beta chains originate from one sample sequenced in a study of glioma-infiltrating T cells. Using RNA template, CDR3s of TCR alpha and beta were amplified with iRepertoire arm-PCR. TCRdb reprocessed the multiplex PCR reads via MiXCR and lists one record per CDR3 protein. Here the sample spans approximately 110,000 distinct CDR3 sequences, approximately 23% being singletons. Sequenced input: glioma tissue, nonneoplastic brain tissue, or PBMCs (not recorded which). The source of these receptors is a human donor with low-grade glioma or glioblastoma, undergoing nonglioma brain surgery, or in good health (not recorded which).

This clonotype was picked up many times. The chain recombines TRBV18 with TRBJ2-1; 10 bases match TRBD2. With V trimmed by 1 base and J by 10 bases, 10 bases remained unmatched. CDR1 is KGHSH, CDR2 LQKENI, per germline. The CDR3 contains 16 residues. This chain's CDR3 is CASSPRDSGRLGEQFF. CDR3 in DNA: TGTGCCAGCTCACCACGGGATAGCGGGAGGCTCGGGGAGCAGTTCTTC.

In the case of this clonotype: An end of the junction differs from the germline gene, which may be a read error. The CDR3 bases are TGCAGTGTTAGAATTGTGGCGTTAGCATATGACTACACCTTC. This encodes CSVRIVALAYDYTF. The chain joins TRBV20-1 to TRBJ1-2; D remains unclear. Germline-derived CDR1 and CDR2 are DFQATT and SNEGSKA (reference sequence). This CDR3 is built from 14 residues.

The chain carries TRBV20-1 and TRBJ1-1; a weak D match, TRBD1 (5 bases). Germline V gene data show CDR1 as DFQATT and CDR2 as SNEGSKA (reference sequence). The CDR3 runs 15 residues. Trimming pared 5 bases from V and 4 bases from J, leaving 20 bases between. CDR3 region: CSAPPSAGRSTEAFF. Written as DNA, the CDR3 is TGCAGTGCTCCCCCCTCGGCAGGGCGGAGCACTGAAGCTTTCTTT.

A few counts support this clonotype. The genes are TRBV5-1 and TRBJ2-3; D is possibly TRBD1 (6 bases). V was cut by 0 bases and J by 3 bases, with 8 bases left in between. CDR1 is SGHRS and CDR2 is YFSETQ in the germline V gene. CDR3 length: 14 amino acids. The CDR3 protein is CASSLDRATDTQYF. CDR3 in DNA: TGCGCCAGCAGCTTGGACAGGGCGACAGATACGCAGTATTTT.

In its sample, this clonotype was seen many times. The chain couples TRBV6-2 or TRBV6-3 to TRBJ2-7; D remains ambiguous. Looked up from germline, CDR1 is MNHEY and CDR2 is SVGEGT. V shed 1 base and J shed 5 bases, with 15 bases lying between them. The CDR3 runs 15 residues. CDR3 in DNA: TGTGCCAGCAGTTACTGGGCTGCAGGTCAGGACGAGCAGTACTTC. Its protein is CASSYWAAGQDEQYF.

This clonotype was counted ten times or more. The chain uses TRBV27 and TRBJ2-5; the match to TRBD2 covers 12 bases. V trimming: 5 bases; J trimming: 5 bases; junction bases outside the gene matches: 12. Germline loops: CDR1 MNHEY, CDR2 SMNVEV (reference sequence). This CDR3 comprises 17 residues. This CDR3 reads CASSTTRLAGVYETQYF. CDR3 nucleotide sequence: TGTGCCAGCAGTACGACGAGACTAGCGGGAGTCTACGAGACCCAGTACTTC.